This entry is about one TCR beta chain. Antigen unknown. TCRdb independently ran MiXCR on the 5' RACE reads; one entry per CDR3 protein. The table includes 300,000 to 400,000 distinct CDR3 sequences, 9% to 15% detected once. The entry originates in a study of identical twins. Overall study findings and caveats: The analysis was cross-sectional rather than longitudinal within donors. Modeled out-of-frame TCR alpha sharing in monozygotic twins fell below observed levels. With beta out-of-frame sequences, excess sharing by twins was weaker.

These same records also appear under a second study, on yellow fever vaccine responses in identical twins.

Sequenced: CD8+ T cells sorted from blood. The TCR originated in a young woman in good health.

The CDR3 here is CASSYQGDPDPYEQYF. In DNA, the CDR3 is TGTGCCAGCAGCTATCAAGGGGACCCGGACCCCTACGAGCAGTACTTC. This chain uses TRBV6-2 or TRBV6-3 with TRBJ2-7; possibly TRBD1 or TRBD2 for D (5 bases each). CDR1 is MNHEY, CDR2 SVGEGT, per germline. Trimming shortened V by 6 bases and J by 2 bases, and 20 bases separated the two germline ends. The CDR3 sequence is 16 residues long.